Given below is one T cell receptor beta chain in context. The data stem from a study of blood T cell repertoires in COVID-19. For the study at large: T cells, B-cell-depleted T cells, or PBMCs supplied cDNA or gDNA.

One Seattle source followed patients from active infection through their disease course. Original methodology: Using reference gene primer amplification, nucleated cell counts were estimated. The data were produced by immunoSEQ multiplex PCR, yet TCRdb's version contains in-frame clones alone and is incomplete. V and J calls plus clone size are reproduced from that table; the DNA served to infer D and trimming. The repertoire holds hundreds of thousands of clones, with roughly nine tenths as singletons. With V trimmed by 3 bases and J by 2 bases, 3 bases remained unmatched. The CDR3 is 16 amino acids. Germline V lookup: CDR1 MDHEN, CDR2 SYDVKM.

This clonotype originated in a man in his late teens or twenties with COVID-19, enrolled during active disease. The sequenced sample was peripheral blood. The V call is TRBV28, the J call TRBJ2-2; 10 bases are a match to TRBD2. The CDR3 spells CASSLRTSGNTGELFF. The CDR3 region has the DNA TGTGCCAGCAGTTTGCGGACTAGCGGAAACACCGGGGAGCTGTTTTTT.